This entry describes one TCR beta chain. Its antigen is unknown. This entry comes from a study of siplizumab effects on memory and regulatory T cells. Study outcomes and limitations: Treg origin accounted for an average of around 67% of mappable alloreactive CD4+ clones with siplizumab and about 30% in controls. No naive or memory phenotype could be assigned to roughly 75-95% of proliferating clones.

Here immunoSEQ multiplex PCR was the method, and the copy in TCRdb shows in-frame clones only, minus some. The sample carries nearly 95,000 clones, roughly 94% recorded once. The CDR3 runs to 16 residues. Specimen: non-Treg CD4+ T cells sorted from blood. This clonotype was obtained from a human donor in good health. The chain employs TRBV21-1 and TRBJ1-3. TRBV21-1 is a pseudogene locus. In DNA, the CDR3 is TGTGCCAGCAGCAGACCGGGACGGCTCTCTGGAAACACCATATATTTT. Its protein product is CASSRPGRLSGNTIYF.